A single sample gave rise to the 24 T cell receptor beta chains below, sequenced in a study of cytomegalovirus exposure and HLA in healthy donors. PCR employed 60 Vbeta and 13 Jbeta primers. Profiling relied on immunoSEQ multiplex PCR, and the TCRdb table lists in-frame clones only, not all of them. The sample holds some 30,000 clones, around nine tenths seen once. The specimen was PBMCs. These receptors were obtained from a boy aged 5-17 years in good health and CMV-seronegative.

The V call is TRBV7-8, the J call TRBJ2-4; unclear D gene. The germline gives CDR1 SGHVS, CDR2 FQNEAQ. The CDR3 sequence is 16 residues long. V was trimmed by 6 bases and J by 0 bases, leaving 15 bases between them. CDR3 residues: CASSQRMGVAKNIQYF. Here the CDR3 DNA reads TGTGCCAGCAGTCAAAGGATGGGCGTAGCCAAAAACATTCAGTACTTC.

V usage is TRBV2 and J usage is TRBJ2-7, with 8 bases lining up with TRBD2. This CDR3 comprises 15 residues. Trimming took 6 bases from V and 5 from J; bases not matched to a gene: 12. The germline V gene encodes CDR1 SNHLY and CDR2 FYNNEI. In nucleotides, the CDR3 is TGTGCCAGCAGCCTCGGGGGGGCCCCGTCCGACGAGCAGTACTTC. It encodes CASSLGGAPSDEQYF.

V and J are TRBV13 and TRBJ1-1; D remains unclear. The CDR3 sequence is 15 residues long. In germline, CDR1 is PRHDT, CDR2 FYEKMQ (reference sequence). V was cut by 5 bases and J by 1 base, with 14 bases left in between. CDR3 in DNA: TGTGCCAGCAGCATCAGAGGGATTTCGAACACTGAAGCTTTCTTT. It specifies CASSIRGISNTEAFF.

The rearrangement links TRBV4-2 to TRBJ2-1; TRBD2 aligns across 12 bases. In germline, CDR1 is LGHNA, CDR2 YNFKEQ. The CDR3 runs 16 residues. The ends lost 4 bases at V and 4 bases at J; junction bases unmatched: 5. In DNA, the CDR3 is TGTGCCAGCAGCCGCAGGACTAGCGGGGTGTACAATGAGCAGTTCTTC. It codes for CASSRRTSGVYNEQFF.

The rearrangement uses TRBV5-1 and TRBJ2-1; D is possibly TRBD1 (5 bases). V gave up 4 bases and J gave up 8 bases, with 7 bases separating them. Germline-derived CDR1 and CDR2 are SGHRS and YFSETQ. The CDR3 totals 11 residues. In DNA, the CDR3 is TGCGCCAGCAGCCCAGGGTATGAGCAGTTCTTC. Translated: CASSPGYEQFF. The entire variable domain, with the rest obtained from reference TRBV5-1 and TRBJ2-1, is as follows: KAGVTQTPRYLIKTRGQQVTLSCSPISGHRSVSWYQQTPGQGLQFLFEYFSETQRNKGNFPGRFSGRQFSNSRSEMNVSTLELGDSALYLCASSPGYEQFFGPGTRLTVL.

Note on this clone: This same CDR3 is encoded by further DNA sequences in the sample. The genes are TRBV5-6 and TRBJ2-1; TRBD2 agrees at 15 bases. Germline CDR1 reads SGHDT; CDR2 reads YYEEEE. The junction had 7 bases not matched to a gene; V was cut back by 3 bases and J by 9 bases. The CDR3 runs to 16 residues. The CDR3 reads CASSSGLAGGPGEQFF. In DNA, the CDR3 is TGTGCCAGCAGCTCAGGACTAGCGGGGGGGCCAGGTGAGCAGTTCTTC.

This chain links TRBV7-8 with TRBJ2-7; the match to TRBD1 covers 7 bases. With 5 bases clipped from V and 5 bases from J, the junction kept 3 bases outside the gene matches. From germline, CDR1 is SGHVS and CDR2 FQNEAQ. The CDR3 is 12 amino acids. CDR3 bases: TGTGCCAGCAGCCTAGACAGGGACGAGCAGTACTTC. This encodes CASSLDRDEQYF.

This clone occurred once. The genes are TRBV7-8 and TRBJ1-2; 9 bases are a match to TRBD1. The CDR3 totals 16 residues. Germline V CDR1 and CDR2: SGHVS, FQNEAQ. The trim removed 1 base at V and 4 bases at J, leaving 7 bases unmatched. In DNA form, the CDR3 reads TGTGCCAGCAGCTTAGGGCCGGGACAGGGTATCTATGGCTACACCTTC. Its translation is CASSLGPGQGIYGYTF.

The chain recombines TRBV5-1 with TRBJ2-1; 7 nucleotides align to TRBD2. This CDR3 contains 15 residues. In germline, CDR1 is SGHRS, CDR2 YFSETQ. Germline trimming cut 3 bases from V and 0 bases from J; bases unmatched to any gene: 3. Here the CDR3 reads CASSWGGSSYNEQFF. CDR3 nucleotide sequence: TGCGCCAGCAGCTGGGGGGGGAGCTCCTACAATGAGCAGTTCTTC.

The chain joins TRBV5-1 to TRBJ1-2; weak D call: TRBD1 (5 bases). The CDR3 has 13 amino acids. Germline CDR1 SGHRS, CDR2 YFSETQ. V was cut by 4 bases and J by 4 bases, with 11 bases left in between. The CDR3 reads CASSDTGSYGYTF. The DNA of the CDR3 is TGCGCCAGCAGCGACACAGGCTCCTATGGCTACACCTTC.

The rearrangement joins TRBV6-5 to TRBJ2-7, with 8 bases aligning to TRBD1. The CDR3 spans 15 residues. J was trimmed by 0 bases and V by 4 bases; bases with no gene match: 5. Germline V gives CDR1 MNHEY, CDR2 SVGAGI. Here the CDR3 reads CASSSGQGSSYEQYF. CDR3 DNA: TGTGCCAGCAGTTCCGGACAGGGTAGCTCCTACGAGCAGTACTTC.

Concerning this clone: Other DNA sequences from this sample encode an identical CDR3 as well. The J gene is TRBJ2-3, the V gene TRBV19; 9 bases line up with TRBD2. Germline V gene sequence: CDR1 LNHDA, CDR2 SQIVND (reference sequence). V was pared by 8 bases and J by 2 bases, with 8 bases of the junction left unmatched. This CDR3 is 15 amino acids long. The CDR3 region is CASRHAGGSTDTQYF. The CDR3 nucleotides are TGTGCCAGTCGTCACGCGGGGGGGTCCACAGATACGCAGTATTTT.

J is TRBJ2-1 and V is TRBV7-8; TRBD2 agrees at 10 bases. CDR3 size: 17 residues. V was clipped by 1 base and J by 2 bases; unmatched bases: 5. The germline gives CDR1 SGHVS, CDR2 FQNEAQ. The CDR3 DNA reads as TGTGCCAGCAGCTTAGTTTTAGCGGGGGGACCCTACAATGAGCAGTTCTTC. As protein: CASSLVLAGGPYNEQFF.

This clone was seen just once. The same CDR3 can be traced to other DNA sequences in this sample. V and J are TRBV21-1 and TRBJ1-4; the D call of TRBD1 is as the table states it, not checked on the DNA. TRBV21-1 corresponds to a pseudogene. The CDR3 is 13 residues long. CDR3 bases: TGTGCCAGCAGCAAAGCGGAACAGGGCTGTCTGTTTTTT. Translating it yields CASSKAEQGCLFF.

The gene calls are TRBV9 and TRBJ2-1; perhaps TRBD2 as D (5 bases). CDR1 is SGDLS and CDR2 is YYNGEE in the germline V gene. The CDR3 extends over 15 amino acids. V gave up 0 bases and J gave up 1 base, with 8 bases separating them. The CDR3 nucleotides are TGTGCCAGCAGCGTAGCCGGGGAATCCTACAATGAGCAGTTCTTC. Translating it yields CASSVAGESYNEQFF.

For the CDR3, the DNA is TGTGCCAGTAGTATAATGACTTACAATGAGCAGTTCTTC. It encodes CASSIMTYNEQFF. V and J are TRBV19 and TRBJ2-1; D gene uncertain. Germline CDR1 and CDR2: LNHDA and SQIVND (reference sequence). V lost 2 bases to trimming and J lost 4 bases, with 6 bases between them. The CDR3 loop spans 13 amino acids.

This chain joins TRBV7-3 and TRBJ2-3, with TRBD2 identical over 7 bases. Germline V gene lookup returns CDR1 SGHTA and CDR2 FQGTGA. The CDR3 length is 15 residues. V was clipped by 3 bases and J by 2 bases; unmatched bases: 5. CDR3 in DNA: TGTGCCAGCAGCTTGATAGGACTAGTCACAGATACGCAGTATTTT. This translates into CASSLIGLVTDTQYF.

The rearrangement uses TRBV5-1 and TRBJ2-6; the match to TRBD1 covers 10 bases. In germline, CDR1 is SGHRS, CDR2 YFSETQ. The ends lost 0 bases at V and 0 bases at J; junction bases unmatched: 3. The CDR3 has 18 amino acids. CDR3 loop: CASSLGQGAFSGANVLTF. As DNA, the CDR3 is TGCGCCAGCAGCTTGGGACAGGGGGCTTTCTCTGGGGCCAACGTCCTGACTTTC.

This clone came up a few times. A read error may produce the germline difference seen at one junction end. The chain is built from TRBV7-9 and TRBJ1-2; no clear D gene. The CDR3 loop spans 12 amino acids. Germline assignment: CDR1 SEHNR and CDR2 FQNEAQ (reference sequence). The CDR3 reads CSSSLDIYGYTF. CDR3 nucleotide sequence: TGTTCCAGCAGCTTAGACATCTATGGCTACACCTTC.

Here the CDR3 DNA reads TGCGCCAGCAGCTTGGATGGCGGGGGGGCTGAGACCCAGTACTTC. It encodes CASSLDGGGAETQYF. The rearrangement joins TRBV5-1 to TRBJ2-5; 9 nucleotides line up with TRBD2. V shed 0 bases, J shed 5 bases, and the junction held 5 bases outside the gene matches. The CDR3 sequence is 15 residues long. Per the germline V gene, CDR1 is SGHRS and CDR2 is YFSETQ.

The rearrangement joins TRBV5-4 to TRBJ1-2; D perhaps matches TRBD1 (6 bases). Germline assignment: CDR1 SGHNT and CDR2 YYREEE (reference sequence). The V end was cut by 0 bases, the J end by 8 bases, with 11 bases between. The CDR3 consists of 13 residues. The CDR3 nucleotides are TGTGCCAGCAGCTTGGGTACAGGGAAGGGCTACACCTTC. It yields the protein CASSLGTGKGYTF.

The rearrangement uses TRBV7-2 and TRBJ2-7, with D unclear. This CDR3 is 15 amino acids long. Germline V gene sequence: CDR1 SGHTA, CDR2 FQGNSA. V lost 1 base, J lost 3 bases, and 13 bases lay in between. The CDR3: CASSLESAGIYEQYF. The DNA of the CDR3 is TGTGCCAGCAGCTTAGAATCTGCCGGTATCTACGAGCAGTACTTC.

The chain uses TRBV29-1 and TRBJ1-1; unclear D gene. Germline assignment: CDR1 SQVTM and CDR2 ANQGSEA. The CDR3 is 14 residues long. Between the trimmed V and J ends, which lost 6 bases and 1 base, there was a span of 15 bases. The CDR3 reads CSVAASGPNTEAFF. The CDR3 bases are TGCAGCGTGGCCGCGAGTGGGCCGAACACTGAAGCTTTCTTT.

The chain uses TRBV4-3 and TRBJ2-3, with TRBD2 matching 12 bases. This CDR3 spans 15 amino acids. Germline loops: CDR1 LGHNA, CDR2 YSLEER. Trimming cost V 4 bases and J 1 base; bases outside gene matches: 0. CDR3 bases: TGCGCCAGCAGCCGACTAGCGGGGGGCACAGATACGCAGTATTTT. Amino acid sequence: CASSRLAGGTDTQYF.